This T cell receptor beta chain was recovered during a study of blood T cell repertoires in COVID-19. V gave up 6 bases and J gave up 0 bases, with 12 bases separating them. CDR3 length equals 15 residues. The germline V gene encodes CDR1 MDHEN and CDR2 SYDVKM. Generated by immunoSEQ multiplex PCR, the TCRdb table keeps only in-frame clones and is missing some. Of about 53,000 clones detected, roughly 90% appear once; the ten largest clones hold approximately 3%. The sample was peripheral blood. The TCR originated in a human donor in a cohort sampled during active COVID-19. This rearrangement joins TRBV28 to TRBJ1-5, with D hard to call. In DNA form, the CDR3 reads TGTGCCAGCAGCTTGGGCGAGTATAGCAATCAGCCCCAGCATTTT. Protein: CASSLGEYSNQPQHF.